This is a list of T cell receptor beta chains from one sample in a study of blood T cell repertoires in COVID-19. Sequencing used immunoSEQ multiplex PCR; TCRdb keeps in-frame clones, though not all of them. The sample includes roughly 340,000 clones, more than 75% of them seen just once. Sequenced: peripheral blood. The receptors originated from a woman in her fifties or sixties with COVID-19, enrolled during active disease. The CDR3 runs from the conserved cysteine through the conserved F or W. The D gene is left open where the match is weak. Clone sizes are given selectively: once, few, many, or a class where the clone is expanded.

clone_size,v_call,j_call,d_call,cdr3_length,cdr3_aa,cdr3_nt
NA,TRBV3-1/TRBV3-2,TRBJ2-7,TRBD2,13,CASSQRASGDQRF,TGTGCCAGCAGCCAACGGGCTAGCGGAGACCAAAGATTC
NA,TRBV5-1,TRBJ2-3,TRBD2,17,CASSWPLAGGSTDTQYF,TGCGCCAGCAGCTGGCCCCTAGCGGGAGGGAGCACAGATACGCAGTATTTT
once,TRBV6-5,TRBJ1-6,NA,12,CASSVNGSPLHF,TGTGCCAGCAGCGTTAACGGTTCACCCCTCCACTTT
NA,TRBV24-1,TRBJ1-2,NA,13,CATSDLQGSGYTF,TGTGCCACCAGTGATTTACAGGGTAGTGGCTACACCTTC
NA,TRBV30,TRBJ2-7,TRBD1,15,CACNTGGSSLSEQYF,TGTGCCTGCAATACAGGGGGCTCGTCCCTCTCCGAGCAGTACTTC
NA,TRBV4-1,TRBJ1-1,TRBD1,17,CASSQDGRRDRNTEAFF,TGCGCCAGCAGCCAAGATGGCCGGCGGGACAGGAACACTGAAGCTTTCTTT
few,TRBV27,TRBJ1-6,NA,20,CASSFRPYRPDSFLNSPLHF,TGTGCCAGCAGTTTCCGACCCTACCGGCCCGACAGCTTTCTTAATTCACCCCTCCACTTT
NA,TRBV30,TRBJ1-4,TRBD1,12,CAWRGQNEKLFF,TGTGCCTGGCGGGGACAGAATGAAAAACTGTTTTTT
NA,TRBV24-1,TRBJ2-3,NA,14,CATSLAGSTDTQYF,TGTGCCACCAGTCTAGCCGGGAGCACAGATACGCAGTATTTT
NA,TRBV5-6,TRBJ2-5,NA,15,CASSLELKSGETQYF,TGTGCCAGCAGCTTGGAATTAAAATCGGGAGAGACCCAGTACTTC
NA,TRBV19,TRBJ2-1,TRBD2,15,CASSIGTRTYNEQFF,TGTGCCAGTAGTATTGGGACTAGGACCTACAATGAGCAGTTCTTC
NA,TRBV18,TRBJ1-1,TRBD1,15,CASSKATGPATEAFF,TGTGCCAGCTCAAAGGCGACAGGGCCCGCCACTGAAGCTTTCTTT
few,TRBV18,TRBJ2-1,NA,12,CASSASRNEQFF,TGTGCCAGCTCAGCGTCGAGGAATGAGCAGTTCTTC
NA,TRBV19,TRBJ1-1,NA,14,CASSIRGSATEAFF,TGTGCCAGTAGTATCAGGGGCTCGGCGACTGAAGCTTTCTTT
NA,TRBV19,TRBJ1-2,NA,13,CASSIAGGGGYTF,TGTGCCAGTAGTATTGCGGGGGGCGGAGGCTACACCTTC
once,TRBV4-3,TRBJ1-1,NA,13,CASSQDRDTEAFF,TGCGCCAGCAGCCAAGACAGGGACACTGAAGCTTTCTTT
NA,TRBV5-4,TRBJ2-2,TRBD2,17,CASSRTSGRAGTGELFF,TGTGCCAGCAGCAGGACTAGCGGGAGGGCGGGCACCGGGGAGCTGTTTTTT
NA,TRBV19,TRBJ1-1,NA,14,CASSIMGQNTEAFF,TGTGCCAGTAGTATAATGGGCCAGAACACTGAAGCTTTCTTT
few,TRBV29-1,TRBJ2-5,TRBD2,18,CSVDDRLLAGGSQGTQYF,TGCAGCGTTGATGACAGGCTGTTAGCGGGGGGCTCCCAGGGGACCCAGTACTTC
NA,TRBV5-1,TRBJ1-1,NA,12,CASSLWGGEAFF,TGCGCCAGCAGCTTATGGGGCGGTGAAGCTTTCTTT
NA,TRBV18,TRBJ2-3,NA,14,CASSPEGDTDTQYF,TGTGCCAGCTCACCAGAGGGGGACACAGATACGCAGTATTTT